A single sample gave rise to the 9 T cell receptor beta chains below, sequenced in a study of blood T cells in healthy people across ages. The use of a sample-barcoded 5' primer and a J-beta primer mix characterized a second PCR of about 6 to 12 cycles. Via MiXCR, TCRdb re-called the 5' RACE reads, giving one row per CDR3 protein. The sample lists 800,000 or so distinct CDR3 sequences; about 42% were seen once. Input material: blood. Every receptor here comes from an elderly man in good health.

This clonotype was detected ten times or more. The V call is TRBV29-1, the J call TRBJ1-2; D is unresolved. The ends were cut back, 0 bases at V and 4 bases at J, with 15 bases in the middle. CDR3 length: 15 residues. Germline CDR1 and CDR2: SQVTM and ANQGSEA. CDR3 residues: CSVEDMGRKPYGYTF. In DNA, the CDR3 is TGCAGCGTTGAAGATATGGGAAGGAAACCCTATGGCTACACCTTC.

This sequence joins TRBV3-1 and TRBJ2-3, with 7 bases aligning to TRBD2. V was clipped by 0 bases and J by 3 bases; unmatched bases: 3. This CDR3 contains 15 residues. From germline, CDR1 is LGHDT and CDR2 YNNKEL (reference sequence). For the CDR3, the DNA is TGTGCCAGCAGCCAAGACGCGGGAGTGACAGATACGCAGTATTTT. This encodes CASSQDAGVTDTQYF.

The chain has TRBV6-5 and TRBJ1-5; TRBD1 might be the D (6 bases). The CDR3 is 16 amino acids. Germline CDR1 is MNHEY and CDR2 is SVGAGI. V gave up 0 bases and J gave up 7 bases, with 16 bases separating them. In nucleotides, the CDR3 is TGTGCCAGCAGTTACTCGCCAACAGGGAGCGGGCAGCCCCAGCATTTT. Its protein is CASSYSPTGSGQPQHF.

This chain joins TRBV20-1 and TRBJ2-1, with 14 bases fitting TRBD2. The germline gives CDR1 DFQATT, CDR2 SNEGSKA (reference sequence). V lost 4 bases to trimming and J lost 10 bases; unmatched junction nucleotides: 3. The CDR3 is made up of 13 amino acids. The CDR3 region has the DNA TGCAGTGCTACTAGACTAGCGGGAGGGGAGCAGTTCTTC. Its translation: CSATRLAGGEQFF.

The rearrangement links TRBV25-1 to TRBJ2-1; 9 bases are a match to TRBD2. The CDR3 is 16 residues long. Germline CDR1 and CDR2: MGHDK and SYGVNS. The junction had 5 bases not matched to a gene; V was cut back by 1 base and J by 4 bases. The CDR3 here is CASSEFRSGSYNEQFF. The CDR3 bases are TGTGCCAGCAGTGAATTTCGTAGCGGGAGTTACAATGAGCAGTTCTTC.

In this sample, this clonotype turned up a few times. The chain joins TRBV12-3 or TRBV12-4 to TRBJ2-1; 14 bases match TRBD2. CDR3 length equals 15 residues. V lost 6 bases and J lost 7; bases outside the gene matches: 5. The chain's CDR3 is CASRTGLAGANEQFF. As DNA, the CDR3 is TGTGCCAGCAGAACGGGACTAGCGGGAGCGAATGAGCAGTTCTTC.

In its sample, this clonotype was seen many times. The chain recombines TRBV3-1 with TRBJ2-5; D remains unclear. V lost 0 bases to trimming and J lost 2 bases, with 7 bases between them. The CDR3 is 14 residues long. Per the germline V gene, CDR1 is LGHDT and CDR2 is YNNKEL (reference sequence). CDR3 DNA sequence: TGTGCCAGCAGCCAAGATGTGGGGCAAGAGACCCAGTACTTC. It encodes CASSQDVGQETQYF.

The chain is built from TRBV15 and TRBJ1-4; 8 bases align to TRBD1. Losses at the gene ends were 5 bases for V and 3 bases for J; bases not matched to a gene: 8. This CDR3 is 16 amino acids long. Germline V CDR1 and CDR2: LNHNV, YYDKDF (reference sequence). The CDR3 DNA follows: TGTGCCACCAGCGAGGAGGACAGGGTGTCTAATGAAAAACTGTTTTTT. This translates into CATSEEDRVSNEKLFF.

This clonotype was detected a few times. A much larger clone differs from this one at a single base, so this may be a read error. The gene calls are TRBV5-1 and TRBJ2-7; the D gene is possibly TRBD2 (6 bases). Germline values: CDR1 SGHRS, CDR2 YFSETQ. The CDR3 contains 15 residues. CDR3 DNA sequence: TGCGCCAGCAGCGCCGACATCGGGAGCTCCTACGGGCAGTACTTC. Amino acids: CASSADIGSSYGQYF.